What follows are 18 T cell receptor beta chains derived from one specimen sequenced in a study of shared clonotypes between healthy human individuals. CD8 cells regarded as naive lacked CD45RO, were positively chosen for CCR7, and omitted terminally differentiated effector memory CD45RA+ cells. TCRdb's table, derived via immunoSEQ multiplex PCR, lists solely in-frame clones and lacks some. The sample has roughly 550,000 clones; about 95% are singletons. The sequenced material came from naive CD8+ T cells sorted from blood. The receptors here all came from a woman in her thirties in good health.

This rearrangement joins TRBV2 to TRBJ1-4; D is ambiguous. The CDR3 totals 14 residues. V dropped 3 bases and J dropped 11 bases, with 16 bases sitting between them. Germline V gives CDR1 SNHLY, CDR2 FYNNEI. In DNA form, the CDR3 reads TGTGCCAGCAGTGAGGCCGCTAATTTGGGGAAACTGTTTTTT. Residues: CASSEAANLGKLFF.

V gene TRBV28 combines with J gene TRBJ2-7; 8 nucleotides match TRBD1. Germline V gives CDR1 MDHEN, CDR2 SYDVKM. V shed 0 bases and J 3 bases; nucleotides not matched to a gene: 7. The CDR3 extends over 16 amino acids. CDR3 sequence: CASSLWMTGVDYEQYF. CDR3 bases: TGTGCCAGCAGTTTATGGATGACAGGGGTAGACTACGAGCAGTACTTC.

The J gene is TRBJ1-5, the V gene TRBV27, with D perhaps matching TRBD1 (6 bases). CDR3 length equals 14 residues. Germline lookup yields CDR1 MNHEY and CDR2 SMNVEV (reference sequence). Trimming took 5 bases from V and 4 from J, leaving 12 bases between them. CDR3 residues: CASSLRQENQPQHF. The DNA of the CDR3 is TGTGCCAGCAGTCTCAGACAGGAAAATCAGCCCCAGCATTTT.

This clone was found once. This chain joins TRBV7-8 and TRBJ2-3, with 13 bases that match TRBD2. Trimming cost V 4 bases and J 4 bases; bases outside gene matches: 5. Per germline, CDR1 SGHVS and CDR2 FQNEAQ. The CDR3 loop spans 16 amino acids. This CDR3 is CASSSGLAGMADTQYF. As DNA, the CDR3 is TGTGCCAGCAGCTCGGGACTAGCGGGAATGGCAGATACGCAGTATTTT.

CDR3 in DNA: TGCGCCAGCACGTCCCACAGAGATGAGCCGAACACCGGGGAGCTGTTTTTT. Translated: CASTSHRDEPNTGELFF. The chain links TRBV5-1 to TRBJ2-2; D gene unclear. Germline lookup yields CDR1 SGHRS and CDR2 YFSETQ. CDR3 size: 17 residues. Trimming pared 6 bases from V and 0 bases from J, leaving 18 bases between.

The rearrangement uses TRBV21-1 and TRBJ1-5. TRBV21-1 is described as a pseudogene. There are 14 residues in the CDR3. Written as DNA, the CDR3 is TGTGCCAGCAGCACCCGGGACGGTCATCAGCCCCAGCATTTT. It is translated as CASSTRDGHQPQHF.

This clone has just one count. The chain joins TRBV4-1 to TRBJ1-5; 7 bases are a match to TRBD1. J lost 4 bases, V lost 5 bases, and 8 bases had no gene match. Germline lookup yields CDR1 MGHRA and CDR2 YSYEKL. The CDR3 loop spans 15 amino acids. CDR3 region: CASSERTGLNQPQHF. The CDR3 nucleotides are TGCGCCAGCAGCGAACGGACAGGCCTTAATCAGCCCCAGCATTTT.

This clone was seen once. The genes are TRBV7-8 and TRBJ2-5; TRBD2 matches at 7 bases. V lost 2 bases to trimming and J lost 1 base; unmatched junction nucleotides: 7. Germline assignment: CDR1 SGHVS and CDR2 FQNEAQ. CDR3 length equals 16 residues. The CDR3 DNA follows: TGTGCCAGCAGCTTAATCTCCGGGAGGACCCAAGAGACCCAGTACTTC. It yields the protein CASSLISGRTQETQYF. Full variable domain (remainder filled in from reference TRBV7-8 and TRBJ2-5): GAGVSQSPRYKVAKRGQDVALRCDPISGHVSLFWYQQALGQGPEFLTYFQNEAQLDKSGLPSDRFFAERPEGSVSTLKIQRTQQEDSAVYLCASSLISGRTQETQYFGPGTRLLVL.

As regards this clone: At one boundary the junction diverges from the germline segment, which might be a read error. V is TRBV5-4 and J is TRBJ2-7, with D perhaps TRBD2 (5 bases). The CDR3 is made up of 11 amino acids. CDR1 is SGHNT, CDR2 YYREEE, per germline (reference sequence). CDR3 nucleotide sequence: TGTGCCAGCAGCCTTGAGGGAACTACTAACTTC. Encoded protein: CASSLEGTTNF.

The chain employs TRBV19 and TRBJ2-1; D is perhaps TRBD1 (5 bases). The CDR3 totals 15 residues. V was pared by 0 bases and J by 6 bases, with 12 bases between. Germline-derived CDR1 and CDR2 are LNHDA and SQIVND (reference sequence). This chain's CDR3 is CASSIDPGSSNEQFF. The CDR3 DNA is TGTGCCAGTAGTATAGATCCAGGGTCGAGCAATGAGCAGTTCTTC.

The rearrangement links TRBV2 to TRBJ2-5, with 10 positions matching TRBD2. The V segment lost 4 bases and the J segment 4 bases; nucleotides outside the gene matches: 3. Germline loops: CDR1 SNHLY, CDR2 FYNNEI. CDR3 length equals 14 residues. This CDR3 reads CASSGTSGVETQYF. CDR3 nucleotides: TGTGCCAGCAGTGGGACTAGCGGAGTAGAGACCCAGTACTTC.

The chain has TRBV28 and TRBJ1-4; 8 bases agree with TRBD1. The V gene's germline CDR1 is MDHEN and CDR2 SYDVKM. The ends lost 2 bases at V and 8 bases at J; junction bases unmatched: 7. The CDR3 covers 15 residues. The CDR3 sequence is CASSLQTGGGEKLFF. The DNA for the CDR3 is TGTGCCAGCAGTTTACAAACAGGGGGAGGCGAAAAACTGTTTTTT. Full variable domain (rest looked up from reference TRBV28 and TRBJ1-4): DVKVTQSSRYLVKRTGEKVFLECVQDMDHENMFWYRQDPGLGLRLIYFSYDVKMKEKGDIPEGYSVSREKKERFSLILESASTNQTSMYLCASSLQTGGGEKLFFGSGTQLSVL.

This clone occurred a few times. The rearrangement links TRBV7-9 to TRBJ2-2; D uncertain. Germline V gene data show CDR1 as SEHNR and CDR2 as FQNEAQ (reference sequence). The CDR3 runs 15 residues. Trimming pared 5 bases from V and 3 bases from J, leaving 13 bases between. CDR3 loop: CASSPSPGYTGELFF. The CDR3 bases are TGTGCCAGCAGCCCTAGTCCTGGGTACACCGGGGAGCTGTTTTTT.

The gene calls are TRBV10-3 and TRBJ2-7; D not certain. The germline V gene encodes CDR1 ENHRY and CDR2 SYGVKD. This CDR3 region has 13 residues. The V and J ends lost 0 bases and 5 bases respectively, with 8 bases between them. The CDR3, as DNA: TGTGCCATCAGTGAGTCGCAGTCCCACGAGCAGTACTTC. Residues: CAISESQSHEQYF.

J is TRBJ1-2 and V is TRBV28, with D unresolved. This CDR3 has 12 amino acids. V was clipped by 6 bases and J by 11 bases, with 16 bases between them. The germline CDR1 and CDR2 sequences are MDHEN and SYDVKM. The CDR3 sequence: CASRSSGRSYTF. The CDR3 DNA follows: TGTGCCAGCAGGTCCTCGGGTCGGAGTTACACCTTC.

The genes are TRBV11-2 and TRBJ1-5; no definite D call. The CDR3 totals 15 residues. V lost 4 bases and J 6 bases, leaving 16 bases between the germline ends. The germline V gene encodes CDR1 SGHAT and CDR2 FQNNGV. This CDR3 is CASSSGPRRGQPQHF. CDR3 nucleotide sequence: TGTGCCAGCAGCTCCGGGCCCCGCCGTGGTCAGCCCCAGCATTTT.

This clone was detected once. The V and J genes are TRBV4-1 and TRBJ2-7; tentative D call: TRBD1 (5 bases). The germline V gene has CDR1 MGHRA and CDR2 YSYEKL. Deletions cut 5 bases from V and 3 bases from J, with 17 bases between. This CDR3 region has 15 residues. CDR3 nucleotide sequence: TGCGCCAGCAGCTACCGACAGCTTACTCTCTACGAGCAGTACTTC. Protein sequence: CASSYRQLTLYEQYF.

CDR3 sequence (DNA): TGTGCCAGCAGTTTGGCCGGCTTCTACGAGCAGTACTTC. Protein sequence: CASSLAGFYEQYF. This sequence joins TRBV27 and TRBJ2-7, with no clear D. The CDR3 sequence is 13 residues long. Germline loops: CDR1 MNHEY, CDR2 SMNVEV (reference sequence). With 3 bases removed from V and 3 bases from J, the gap between germline ends came to 9 bases.